A selection of T cell receptor beta chains follows, all from one sample in a study of Graves' ophthalmopathy and Graves' hyperthyroidism. TCRdb ran MiXCR on the multiplex PCR reads and lists one entry per CDR3 protein. The table shows nearly 400,000 distinct CDR3 sequences, with about a sixth occurring only once. The sequenced material came from peripheral blood. These receptors came from a woman in her late teens or twenties with Graves' ophthalmopathy. Both conserved end residues are trimmed from each CDR3. The order of the fields is V gene, J gene, CDR3 protein.

v_gene: TRBV20-1
j_gene: TRBJ1-5
CDR3aa: SARGGAAGRNQPQH

v_gene: TRBV27
j_gene: TRBJ2-7
CDR3aa: ASSLRGFSYEQY

v_gene: TRBV7-3
j_gene: TRBJ2-7
CDR3aa: ASSLIPGPLYEQY

v_gene: TRBV11-1
j_gene: TRBJ1-2
CDR3aa: ASSQENYGYT

v_gene: TRBV12-3/TRBV12-4
j_gene: TRBJ2-5
CDR3aa: ASSFQGARETQY

v_gene: TRBV5-1
j_gene: TRBJ2-5
CDR3aa: ASSLVAYQETQY

v_gene: TRBV6-5
j_gene: TRBJ1-1
CDR3aa: ASRGTGPGDTEAF

v_gene: TRBV6-1
j_gene: TRBJ2-7
CDR3aa: ASKGEVYEQY

v_gene: TRBV6-2/TRBV6-3
j_gene: TRBJ2-1
CDR3aa: ASSYSKRDNEQF

v_gene: TRBV28
j_gene: TRBJ2-7
CDR3aa: ASSPSGSLSHEQY

v_gene: TRBV20-1
j_gene: TRBJ1-1
CDR3aa: SARVAGQRRMNTEAF

v_gene: TRBV7-3
j_gene: TRBJ2-2
CDR3aa: ASSLIDSPNTGELF

v_gene: TRBV27
j_gene: TRBJ1-5
CDR3aa: ASNLGGNQPPQH

v_gene: TRBV7-9
j_gene: TRBJ1-6
CDR3aa: ASSTRTPDSPLH

v_gene: TRBV12-3/TRBV12-4
j_gene: TRBJ1-2
CDR3aa: ASSLLGGGYT

v_gene: TRBV6-2/TRBV6-3
j_gene: TRBJ2-7
CDR3aa: ASSSSLAGVFVEQY

v_gene: TRBV12-3/TRBV12-4
j_gene: TRBJ2-2
CDR3aa: ASTPGGSMNTGELF

v_gene: TRBV2
j_gene: TRBJ2-7
CDR3aa: ASATGGTYEQY

v_gene: TRBV19
j_gene: TRBJ2-1
CDR3aa: ASGLAGYNEQF

v_gene: TRBV11-2
j_gene: TRBJ2-7
CDR3aa: ASSSPAQGAYEQY

v_gene: TRBV4-1
j_gene: TRBJ2-5
CDR3aa: ASSQDQTGGRKTQY

v_gene: TRBV6-2/TRBV6-3
j_gene: TRBJ1-5
CDR3aa: ASNDWQGDQPQH

v_gene: TRBV20-1
j_gene: TRBJ1-5
CDR3aa: SARREDRVYQPQH

v_gene: TRBV5-6
j_gene: TRBJ2-7
CDR3aa: ASSPFGRSYEQY

v_gene: TRBV4-2
j_gene: TRBJ1-1
CDR3aa: ASQGGWGTEAF

v_gene: TRBV2
j_gene: TRBJ1-1
CDR3aa: ASSGTSGWTEAF

v_gene: TRBV6-2/TRBV6-3
j_gene: TRBJ1-2
CDR3aa: ASSYGHGYT

v_gene: TRBV10-2
j_gene: TRBJ2-5
CDR3aa: ATEVGGATQY

v_gene: TRBV15
j_gene: TRBJ1-1
CDR3aa: ATSRLGTGGLAF

v_gene: TRBV24-1
j_gene: TRBJ1-1
CDR3aa: ATRGGLNTEAF

v_gene: TRBV7-3
j_gene: TRBJ2-5
CDR3aa: ASSSNREETQY

v_gene: TRBV6-1
j_gene: TRBJ2-3
CDR3aa: ASSERGTDTQY

v_gene: TRBV7-8
j_gene: TRBJ2-7
CDR3aa: ASSSQGLAGEHEQY

v_gene: TRBV9
j_gene: TRBJ2-5
CDR3aa: ASSVGQGHQETQY

v_gene: TRBV12-3/TRBV12-4
j_gene: TRBJ2-7
CDR3aa: ASSLARGSSYEQY

v_gene: TRBV27
j_gene: TRBJ2-2
CDR3aa: ASSPPSGTATGELF